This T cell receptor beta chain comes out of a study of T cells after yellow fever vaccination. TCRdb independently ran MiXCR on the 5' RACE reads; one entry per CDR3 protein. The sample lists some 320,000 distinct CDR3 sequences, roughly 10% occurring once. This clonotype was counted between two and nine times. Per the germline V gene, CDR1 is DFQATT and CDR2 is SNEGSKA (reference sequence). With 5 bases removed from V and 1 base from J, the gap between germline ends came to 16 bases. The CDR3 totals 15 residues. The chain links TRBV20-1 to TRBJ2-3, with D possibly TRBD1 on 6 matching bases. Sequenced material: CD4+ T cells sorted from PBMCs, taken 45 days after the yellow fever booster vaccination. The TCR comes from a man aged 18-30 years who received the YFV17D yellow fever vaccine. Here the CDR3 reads CSARQDRGGTDTQYF. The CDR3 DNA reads TGCAGTGCTCGACAGGACAGAGGAGGCACAGATACGCAGTATTTT.